This note documents a single TCR beta chain sequence. These data are taken from a study of blood T cell repertoires in COVID-19. Only in-frame clones appear in the TCRdb table, and some are missing; sequencing was by immunoSEQ multiplex PCR. The sample has around 280,000 clones; around 85% are singletons. V was shortened by 5 bases and J by 5 bases, with 9 bases between the two germline ends. The CDR3 loop spans 12 amino acids. Germline CDR1 LNHDA, CDR2 SQIVND (reference sequence). The specimen sequenced was PBMCs or T cells enriched from blood (not recorded which). V and J are TRBV19 and TRBJ2-5; maybe TRBD1 (6 bases). The clonotype originates from a woman aged 40 to 55 who had recovered from COVID-19. The CDR3 reads CASSVQGETQYF. In nucleotides, the CDR3 is TGTGCCAGTAGTGTTCAGGGGGAGACCCAGTACTTC.